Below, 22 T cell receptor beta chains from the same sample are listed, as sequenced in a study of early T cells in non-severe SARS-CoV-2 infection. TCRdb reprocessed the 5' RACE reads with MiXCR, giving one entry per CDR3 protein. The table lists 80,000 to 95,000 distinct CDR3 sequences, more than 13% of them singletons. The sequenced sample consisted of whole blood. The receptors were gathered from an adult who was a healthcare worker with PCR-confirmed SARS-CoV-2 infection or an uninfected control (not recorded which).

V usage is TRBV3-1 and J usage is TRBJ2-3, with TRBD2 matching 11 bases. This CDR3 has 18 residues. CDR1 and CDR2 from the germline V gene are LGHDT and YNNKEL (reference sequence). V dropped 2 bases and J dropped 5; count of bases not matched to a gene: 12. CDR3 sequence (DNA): TGTGCCAGCAGCCAACCGCGGCTAGCGGGGGGCTGGGGAGATACGCAGTATTTT. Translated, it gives CASSQPRLAGGWGDTQYF.

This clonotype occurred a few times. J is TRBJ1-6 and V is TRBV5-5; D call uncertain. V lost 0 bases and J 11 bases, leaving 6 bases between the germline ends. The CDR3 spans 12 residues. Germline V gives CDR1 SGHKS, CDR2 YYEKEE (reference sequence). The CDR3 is CASSLGQAPLHF. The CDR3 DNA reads TGTGCCAGCAGCTTGGGCCAGGCACCCCTCCACTTT. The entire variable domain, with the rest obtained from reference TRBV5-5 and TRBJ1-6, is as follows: DAGVTQSPTHLIKTRGQQVTLRCSPISGHKSVSWYQQVLGQGPQFIFQYYEKEERGRGNFPDRFSARQFPNYSSELNVNALLLGDSALYLCASSLGQAPLHFGNGTRLTVT.

The CDR3 DNA follows: TGCGCCAGCAGCTTGGAGGGGACAGGGTCCGGGGAGCTGTTTTTT. Translated, it gives CASSLEGTGSGELFF. V is TRBV5-1 and J is TRBJ2-2, with 9 bases that match TRBD1. The trim removed 0 bases at V and 6 bases at J, leaving 3 bases unmatched. Germline V gene sequence: CDR1 SGHRS, CDR2 YFSETQ. The CDR3 has 15 amino acids.

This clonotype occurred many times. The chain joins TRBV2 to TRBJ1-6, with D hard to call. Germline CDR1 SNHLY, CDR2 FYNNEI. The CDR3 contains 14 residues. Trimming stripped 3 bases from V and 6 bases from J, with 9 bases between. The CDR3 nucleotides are TGTGCCAGCAGTGAGGGGTTCAGTAATTCACCCCTCCACTTT. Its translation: CASSEGFSNSPLHF.

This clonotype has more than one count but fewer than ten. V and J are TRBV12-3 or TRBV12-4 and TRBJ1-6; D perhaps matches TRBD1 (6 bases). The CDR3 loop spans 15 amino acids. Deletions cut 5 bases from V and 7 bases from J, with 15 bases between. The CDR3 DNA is TGTGCCAGCAGTCGCCCGGGGGGACAAAATTCACCCCTCCACTTT. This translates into CASSRPGGQNSPLHF.

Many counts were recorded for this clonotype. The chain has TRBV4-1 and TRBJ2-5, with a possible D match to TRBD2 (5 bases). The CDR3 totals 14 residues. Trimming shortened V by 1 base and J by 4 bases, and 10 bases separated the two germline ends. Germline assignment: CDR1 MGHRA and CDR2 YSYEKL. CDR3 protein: CASSQAGRGETQYF. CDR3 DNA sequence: TGCGCCAGCAGCCAAGCAGGACGGGGAGAGACCCAGTACTTC.

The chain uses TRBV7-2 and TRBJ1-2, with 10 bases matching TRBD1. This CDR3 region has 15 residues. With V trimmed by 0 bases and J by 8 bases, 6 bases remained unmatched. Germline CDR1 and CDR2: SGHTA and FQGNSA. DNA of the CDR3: TGTGCCAGCAGCTTAGCTCCGACAGGGGGCGTCGGCTACACCTTC. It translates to CASSLAPTGGVGYTF.

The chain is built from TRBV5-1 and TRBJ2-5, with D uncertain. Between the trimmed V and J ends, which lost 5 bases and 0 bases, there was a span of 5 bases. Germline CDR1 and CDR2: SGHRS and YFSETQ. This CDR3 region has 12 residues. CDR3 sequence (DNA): TGCGCCAGCAGGTTGAACCAAGAGACCCAGTACTTC. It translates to CASRLNQETQYF.

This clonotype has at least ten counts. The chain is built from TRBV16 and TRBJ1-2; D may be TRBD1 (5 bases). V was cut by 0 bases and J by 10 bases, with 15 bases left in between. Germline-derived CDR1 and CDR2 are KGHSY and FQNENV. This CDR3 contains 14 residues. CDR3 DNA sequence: TGTGCCAGCAGCCAATCCCCCGCGGACAAGACCTACACCTTC. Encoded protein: CASSQSPADKTYTF.

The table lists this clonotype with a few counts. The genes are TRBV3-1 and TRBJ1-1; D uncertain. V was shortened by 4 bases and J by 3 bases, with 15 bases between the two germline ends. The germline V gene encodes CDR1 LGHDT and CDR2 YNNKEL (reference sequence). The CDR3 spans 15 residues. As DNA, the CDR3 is TGTGCCAGCAGCCCCTCCACATTTCTGCACACTGAAGCTTTCTTT. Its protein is CASSPSTFLHTEAFF.

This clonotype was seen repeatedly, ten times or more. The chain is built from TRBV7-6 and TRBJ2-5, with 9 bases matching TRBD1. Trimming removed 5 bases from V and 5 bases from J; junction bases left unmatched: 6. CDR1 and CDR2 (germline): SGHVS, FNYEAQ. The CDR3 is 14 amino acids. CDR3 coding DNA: TGTGCCAGCAGCCCCACCGGGACAGGGGAGACCCAGTACTTC. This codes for CASSPTGTGETQYF.

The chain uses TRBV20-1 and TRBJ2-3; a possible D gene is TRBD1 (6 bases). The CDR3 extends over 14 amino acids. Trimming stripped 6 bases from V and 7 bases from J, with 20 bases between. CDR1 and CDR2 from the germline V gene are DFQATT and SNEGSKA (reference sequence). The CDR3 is CSALSTTGTNTQYF. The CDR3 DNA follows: TGCAGTGCCCTCTCTACCACCGGGACAAATACGCAGTATTTT.

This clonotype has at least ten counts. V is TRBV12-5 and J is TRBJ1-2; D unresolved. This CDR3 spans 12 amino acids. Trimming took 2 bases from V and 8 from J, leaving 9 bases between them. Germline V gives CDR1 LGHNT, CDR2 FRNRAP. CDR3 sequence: CASGLPSMGYTF. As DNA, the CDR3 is TGTGCTAGTGGTTTGCCCTCCATGGGCTACACCTTC. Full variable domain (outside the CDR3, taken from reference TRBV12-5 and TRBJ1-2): DARVTQTPRHKVTEMGQEVTMRCQPILGHNTVFWYRQTMMQGLELLAYFRNRAPLDDSGMPKDRFSAEMPDATLATLKIQPSEPRDSAVYFCASGLPSMGYTFGSGTRLTVV.

The CDR3 bases are TGTGCCAGCAGTCCCCTTGACGTCCTGACTTTC. This translates into CASSPLDVLTF. The rearrangement joins TRBV6-6 to TRBJ2-6, with D unclear. CDR1 MNHNY and CDR2 SVGAGI come from the germline V gene (reference sequence). V shed 5 bases and J shed 11 bases, with 7 bases lying between them. The CDR3 covers 11 residues.

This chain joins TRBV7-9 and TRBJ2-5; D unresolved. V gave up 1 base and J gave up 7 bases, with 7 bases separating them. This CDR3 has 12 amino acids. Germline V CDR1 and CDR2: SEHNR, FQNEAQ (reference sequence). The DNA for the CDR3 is TGTGCCAGCAGCTTAGGGCCGTCGACCCAGTACTTC. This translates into CASSLGPSTQYF.

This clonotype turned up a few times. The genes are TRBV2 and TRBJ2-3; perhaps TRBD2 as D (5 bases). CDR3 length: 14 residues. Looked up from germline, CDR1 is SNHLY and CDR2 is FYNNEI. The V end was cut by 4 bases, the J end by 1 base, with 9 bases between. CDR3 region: CASSVGLRTDTQYF. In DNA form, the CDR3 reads TGTGCCAGCAGTGTCGGACTTCGCACAGATACGCAGTATTTT.

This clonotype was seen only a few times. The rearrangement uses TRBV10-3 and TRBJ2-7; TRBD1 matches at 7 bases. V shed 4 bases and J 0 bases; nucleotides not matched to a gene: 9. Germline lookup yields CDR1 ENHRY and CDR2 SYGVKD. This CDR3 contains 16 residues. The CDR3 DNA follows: TGTGCCATCAGTGGCCGCGTGGCAGGGGGCTCCTACGAGCAGTACTTC. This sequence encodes CAISGRVAGGSYEQYF.

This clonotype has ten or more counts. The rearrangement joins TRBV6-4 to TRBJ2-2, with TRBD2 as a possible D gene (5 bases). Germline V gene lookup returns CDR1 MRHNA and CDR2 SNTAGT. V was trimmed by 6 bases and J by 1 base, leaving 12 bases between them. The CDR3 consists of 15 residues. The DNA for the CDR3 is TGTGCCAGCAGCAAGGACGGACTGAACACCGGGGAGCTGTTTTTT. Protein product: CASSKDGLNTGELFF.

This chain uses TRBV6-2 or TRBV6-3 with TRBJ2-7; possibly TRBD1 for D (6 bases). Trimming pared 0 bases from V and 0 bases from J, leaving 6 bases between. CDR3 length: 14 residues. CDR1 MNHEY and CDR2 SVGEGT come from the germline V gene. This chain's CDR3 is CASSYSDSSYEQYF. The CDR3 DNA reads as TGTGCCAGCAGTTACTCGGACAGCTCCTACGAGCAGTACTTC.

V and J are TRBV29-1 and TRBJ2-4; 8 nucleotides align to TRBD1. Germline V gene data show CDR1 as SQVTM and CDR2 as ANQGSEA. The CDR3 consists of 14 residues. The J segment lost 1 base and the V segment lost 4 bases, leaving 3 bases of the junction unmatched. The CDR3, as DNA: TGCAGCGTTGCCGGGACAGGCGCCAAAAACATTCAGTACTTC. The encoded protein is CSVAGTGAKNIQYF.

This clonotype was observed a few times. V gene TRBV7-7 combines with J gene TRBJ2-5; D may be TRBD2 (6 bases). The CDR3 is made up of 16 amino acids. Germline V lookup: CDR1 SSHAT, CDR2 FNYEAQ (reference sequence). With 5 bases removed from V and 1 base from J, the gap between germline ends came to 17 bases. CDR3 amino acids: CASSKAGIGSQETQYF. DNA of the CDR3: TGTGCCAGCAGCAAAGCGGGTATAGGGTCCCAAGAGACCCAGTACTTC.

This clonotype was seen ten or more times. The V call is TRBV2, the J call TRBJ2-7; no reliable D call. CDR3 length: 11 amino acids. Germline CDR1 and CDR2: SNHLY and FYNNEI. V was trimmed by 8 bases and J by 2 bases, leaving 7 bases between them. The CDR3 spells CASGVTYEQYF. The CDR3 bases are TGTGCCAGCGGAGTTACCTACGAGCAGTACTTC.